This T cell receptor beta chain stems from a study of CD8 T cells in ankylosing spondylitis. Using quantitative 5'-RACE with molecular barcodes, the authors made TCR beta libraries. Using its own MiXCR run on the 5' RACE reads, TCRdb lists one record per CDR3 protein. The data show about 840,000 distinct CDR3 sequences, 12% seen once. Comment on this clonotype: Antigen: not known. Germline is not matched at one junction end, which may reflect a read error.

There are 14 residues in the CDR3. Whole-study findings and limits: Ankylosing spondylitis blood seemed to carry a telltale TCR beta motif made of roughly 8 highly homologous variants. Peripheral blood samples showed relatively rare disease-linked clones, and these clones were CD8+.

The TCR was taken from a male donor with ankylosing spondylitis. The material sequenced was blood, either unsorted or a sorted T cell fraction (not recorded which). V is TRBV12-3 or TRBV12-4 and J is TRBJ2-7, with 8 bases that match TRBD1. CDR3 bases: TGTGCCAGCAGTCCGCAGGGGGCCTCCTTCGAGCAGTACTTC. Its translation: CASSPQGASFEQYF.